This TCR beta chain is from a study of T cells in Graves' hyperthyroidism and ophthalmopathy. Study information: Sampling of peripheral blood happened at initial diagnosis, prior to any treatment. Regarding the study as a whole: From stable hyperthyroidism, ophthalmopathy was set apart by a 13 V-J model.

TCR beta CDR3 regions were amplified from RNA. RT-PCR in the first round (using the HTBI primer set) targeted the TCR CDR3. TCRdb analysed the multiplex PCR reads with MiXCR anew, one entry per CDR3 protein. The sample records over 450,000 distinct CDR3 sequences, approximately 15% being singletons. This clonotype was found many times. Its matching antigen is unknown. V shed 1 base and J shed 8 bases, with 8 bases lying between them. CDR3 length equals 12 residues. The germline gives CDR1 LGHDT, CDR2 YNNKEL (reference sequence). Specimen: blood. This rearrangement joins TRBV3-1 to TRBJ1-2; D uncertain. The TCR was taken from a woman between 18 and 29 years old with Graves' hyperthyroidism. The CDR3 DNA sequence: TGTGCCAGCAGCCAAGGGGGAGACGGCTACACCTTC. It yields the protein CASSQGGDGYTF.